These 2 T cell receptor beta chains were all obtained from the same sample, sequenced in a study of blood T cell repertoires in COVID-19. The data were produced by immunoSEQ multiplex PCR, yet TCRdb's version contains in-frame clones alone and is incomplete. The table records approximately 67,000 clones, around 82% of them present only once. The source material was peripheral blood. These receptors were collected from a man aged 55 to 70 with acute or convalescent COVID-19.

This chain links TRBV11-1 with TRBJ1-6; no definite D call. The V gene lost 5 bases and the J gene lost 6 bases, with 8 bases spanning the gap. From germline, CDR1 is SGHAT and CDR2 FQDESV (reference sequence). CDR3 length: 13 residues. DNA of the CDR3: TGTGCCAGCAGCAACCGGGGTAATTCACCCCTCCACTTT. As protein: CASSNRGNSPLHF.

The chain carries TRBV2 and TRBJ2-1, with a weak D call TRBD2 (5 bases). This CDR3 has 14 residues. The ends were cut back, 7 bases at V and 2 bases at J, with 12 bases in the middle. Germline V gives CDR1 SNHLY, CDR2 FYNNEI. CDR3 protein: CASKKGGTYNEQFF. In DNA, the CDR3 is TGTGCCAGCAAGAAAGGAGGTACCTACAATGAGCAGTTCTTC.